The T cell receptor (beta chain) described here comes from a study of T cell responses to AZD1222 COVID-19 vaccine. General study findings and limits: Only 5 or 6 people who got AZD1222 tested seropositive at baseline. Mostly white British, mostly female donors; authors suggested clonal diversity may be underestimated. Mapped onto spike, vaccine-associated CD4 TCRs spanned it and were dominant at 160-218 and 743-854. No day 14 peak samples; only post-peak repertoires were characterized.

Concerning this clone: Antigen: not known.

V was clipped by 3 bases and J by 4 bases, with 9 bases between them. The V gene's germline CDR1 is LNHDA and CDR2 SQIVND (reference sequence). This CDR3 has 13 amino acids. Repertoires were generated with immunoSEQ multiplex PCR, while TCRdb's copy carries only in-frame clones and drops some. The sample consists of 180,000 or so clones, over 80% of them appearing once. The source material was peripheral blood, sampled 28 days after the second dose of the MenACWY control vaccine. The chain employs TRBV19 and TRBJ1-2; D ambiguous. The sequence came from an adult who received the MenACWY meningococcal vaccine as a control. The CDR3 coding sequence is TGTGCCAGTAGTATGAATGTGTTCTATGGCTACACCTTC. Its translation: CASSMNVFYGYTF.